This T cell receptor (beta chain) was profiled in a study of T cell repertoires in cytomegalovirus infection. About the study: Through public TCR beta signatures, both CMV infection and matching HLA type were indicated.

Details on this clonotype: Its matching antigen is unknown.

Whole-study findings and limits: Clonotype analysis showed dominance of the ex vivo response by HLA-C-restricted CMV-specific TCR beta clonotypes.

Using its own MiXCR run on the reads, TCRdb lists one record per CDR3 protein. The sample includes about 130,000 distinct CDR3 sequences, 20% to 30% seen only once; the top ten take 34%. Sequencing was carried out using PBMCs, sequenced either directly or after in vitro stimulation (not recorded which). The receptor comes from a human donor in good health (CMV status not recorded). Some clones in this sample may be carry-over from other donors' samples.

CDR3 loop: CATTGTSNNEQFF. The DNA for the CDR3 is TGTGCCACCACCGGGACGTCCAACAATGAGCAGTTCTTC. The V call is TRBV12-3 or TRBV12-4, the J call TRBJ2-1; either TRBD1 or TRBD2 may supply D (5 bases each). The CDR3 extends over 13 amino acids. Deletions cut 10 bases from V and 5 bases from J, with 15 bases between.